The rows below give T cell receptor beta chains drawn from one sample of a study of blood T cell repertoires in COVID-19. Here immunoSEQ multiplex PCR was the method, and the copy in TCRdb shows in-frame clones only, minus some. Of 200,000 to 250,000 clones in the sample, roughly 88% were seen once. The sample was peripheral blood. All receptors derive from a man aged 30 to 39 who had recovered from COVID-19. Each CDR3 is given with its conserved first and last residue. The D gene is left open where the match is weak. Expanded clones are given a class, and other clones once, few, many or no size at all.

j_call: TRBJ1-2; d_call: TRBD1; clone_size: -; v_call: TRBV7-8; cdr3_aa: CASSLNVGTGFGYTF; cdr3_nt: TGTGCCAGCAGCTTGAATGTCGGGACAGGGTTTGGCTACACCTTC
j_call: TRBJ1-2; d_call: -; clone_size: -; v_call: TRBV12-5; cdr3_aa: CASGLARQRDGYTF; cdr3_nt: TGTGCTAGTGGTTTGGCAAGACAGAGAGATGGCTACACCTTC
j_call: TRBJ2-2; d_call: TRBD1; clone_size: -; v_call: TRBV2; cdr3_aa: CASVEGATGELFF; cdr3_nt: TGTGCCAGCGTCGAGGGGGCGACCGGGGAGCTGTTTTTT
j_call: TRBJ1-6; d_call: TRBD1; clone_size: -; v_call: TRBV10-2; cdr3_aa: CASSDPAGTGTPLHF; cdr3_nt: TGCGCCAGCAGTGACCCGGCTGGGACAGGGACCCCCCTCCACTTT
j_call: TRBJ2-1; d_call: TRBD2; clone_size: -; v_call: TRBV18; cdr3_aa: CASSPSGGAYEQFF; cdr3_nt: TGTGCCAGCTCACCAAGCGGGGGGGCTTATGAGCAGTTCTTC
j_call: TRBJ2-5; d_call: -; clone_size: -; v_call: TRBV3-1/TRBV3-2; cdr3_aa: CASSHLRETQYF; cdr3_nt: TGTGCCAGCAGCCATCTGAGAGAGACCCAGTACTTC
j_call: TRBJ2-7; d_call: -; clone_size: once; v_call: TRBV7-6; cdr3_aa: CASSLTGSSYEQYF; cdr3_nt: TGTGCCAGCAGCTTGACGGGGAGCTCCTACGAGCAGTACTTC
j_call: TRBJ1-1; d_call: -; clone_size: -; v_call: TRBV4-1; cdr3_aa: CASSQAGEAFF; cdr3_nt: TGCGCCAGCAGCCAGGCAGGGGAAGCTTTCTTT
j_call: TRBJ2-5; d_call: -; clone_size: -; v_call: TRBV19; cdr3_aa: CASTGAQETQYF; cdr3_nt: TGTGCCAGTACAGGGGCCCAAGAGACCCAGTACTTC
j_call: TRBJ1-5; d_call: -; clone_size: -; v_call: TRBV6-5; cdr3_aa: CASSYSRYQPQHF; cdr3_nt: TGTGCCAGCAGTTACTCGCGTTATCAGCCCCAGCATTTT
j_call: TRBJ2-7; d_call: TRBD1; clone_size: -; v_call: TRBV2; cdr3_aa: CASNSDRDPYEQYF; cdr3_nt: TGTGCCAGCAATTCCGACAGGGACCCCTACGAGCAGTACTTC
j_call: TRBJ2-3; d_call: -; clone_size: -; v_call: TRBV25-1; cdr3_aa: CASKNGQAADTQYF; cdr3_nt: TGTGCCAGCAAAAATGGCCAGGCAGCCGATACGCAGTATTTT
j_call: TRBJ1-2; d_call: -; clone_size: -; v_call: TRBV5-1; cdr3_aa: CASSLKRRGTAGYTF; cdr3_nt: TGCGCCAGCAGCTTGAAAAGGAGGGGTACGGCTGGCTACACCTTC
j_call: TRBJ1-6; d_call: -; clone_size: -; v_call: TRBV6-5; cdr3_aa: CASSYSETGVNSPLHF; cdr3_nt: TGTGCCAGCAGTTACTCCGAGACAGGAGTCAATTCACCCCTCCACTTT
j_call: TRBJ2-7; d_call: TRBD1; clone_size: -; v_call: TRBV12-3/TRBV12-4; cdr3_aa: CAIRTGGKHEQYF; cdr3_nt: TGTGCCATCAGAACAGGGGGTAAGCACGAGCAGTACTTC
j_call: TRBJ2-3; d_call: TRBD2; clone_size: -; v_call: TRBV7-2; cdr3_aa: CASSSTGTSFTDTQYF; cdr3_nt: TGTGCCAGCAGCTCAACCGGGACTAGTTTTACAGATACGCAGTATTTT
j_call: TRBJ2-2; d_call: -; clone_size: -; v_call: TRBV5-6; cdr3_aa: CASSLSSGELFF; cdr3_nt: TGTGCCAGCAGCTTATCGAGCGGGGAGCTGTTTTTT
j_call: TRBJ2-6; d_call: -; clone_size: many; v_call: TRBV6-2/TRBV6-3; cdr3_aa: CASSPKGGSGANVLTF; cdr3_nt: TGTGCCAGCAGCCCTAAAGGGGGTTCTGGGGCCAACGTCCTGACTTTC
j_call: TRBJ2-1; d_call: -; clone_size: -; v_call: TRBV18; cdr3_aa: CASSPNRINEQFF; cdr3_nt: TGTGCCAGCTCCCCAAACAGAATCAATGAGCAGTTCTTC
j_call: TRBJ2-4; d_call: -; clone_size: -; v_call: TRBV11-3; cdr3_aa: CASSAGGEAKNIQYF; cdr3_nt: TGTGCCAGCAGTGCGGGCGGAGAGGCCAAAAACATTCAGTACTTC
j_call: TRBJ2-5; d_call: -; clone_size: -; v_call: TRBV5-4; cdr3_aa: CASSLWGDQETQYF; cdr3_nt: TGTGCCAGCAGCTTGTGGGGGGACCAAGAGACCCAGTACTTC
j_call: TRBJ2-7; d_call: -; clone_size: few; v_call: TRBV5-6; cdr3_aa: CASSLVRRESSYEQYF; cdr3_nt: TGTGCCAGCAGCTTGGTACGGCGGGAAAGCTCCTACGAGCAGTACTTC
j_call: TRBJ2-3; d_call: -; clone_size: medium-sized; v_call: TRBV7-9; cdr3_aa: CASSFPTHLGVPDTQYF; cdr3_nt: TGTGCCAGCAGCTTCCCTACCCACCTAGGTGTACCAGATACGCAGTATTTT
j_call: TRBJ2-7; d_call: TRBD1; clone_size: -; v_call: TRBV5-1; cdr3_aa: CASSPYNPPGQGSYEQYF; cdr3_nt: TGCGCCAGCAGCCCTTACAACCCTCCGGGACAGGGCTCCTACGAGCAGTACTTC
j_call: TRBJ2-1; d_call: -; clone_size: -; v_call: TRBV15; cdr3_aa: CATSRRGGLPVVEQFF; cdr3_nt: TGTGCCACCAGCAGACGTGGGGGCCTCCCTGTAGTTGAGCAGTTCTTC
j_call: TRBJ1-5; d_call: -; clone_size: -; v_call: TRBV18; cdr3_aa: CASSPRQARSNQPQHF; cdr3_nt: TGTGCCAGCTCACCTAGGCAGGCCCGTAGCAATCAGCCCCAGCATTTT
j_call: TRBJ2-3; d_call: TRBD2; clone_size: -; v_call: TRBV7-2; cdr3_aa: CASSFSERGEQYF; cdr3_nt: TGTGCCAGCAGCTTTAGTGAGCGGGGGGAGCAGTATTTT
j_call: TRBJ1-1; d_call: TRBD1; clone_size: -; v_call: TRBV7-8; cdr3_aa: CASSSRDRVVEAFF; cdr3_nt: TGTGCCAGCAGCTCCAGGGACAGGGTAGTCGAAGCTTTCTTT
j_call: TRBJ2-7; d_call: -; clone_size: -; v_call: TRBV15; cdr3_aa: CATSRDRGYEQYF; cdr3_nt: TGTGCCACCAGCAGAGATCGGGGGTACGAGCAGTACTTC
j_call: TRBJ1-2; d_call: -; clone_size: -; v_call: TRBV6-5; cdr3_aa: CASSYSRQRFDGYTF; cdr3_nt: TGTGCCAGCAGTTACTCCAGACAAAGGTTTGACGGCTACACCTTC
j_call: TRBJ2-5; d_call: -; clone_size: -; v_call: TRBV24-1; cdr3_aa: CATSEPRPGGETQYF; cdr3_nt: TGTGCCACCAGTGAACCACGTCCCGGCGGCGAGACCCAGTACTTC
j_call: TRBJ2-3; d_call: -; clone_size: few; v_call: TRBV24-1; cdr3_aa: CATSDPLRTSTDTQYF; cdr3_nt: TGTGCCACCAGTGATCCCCTTCGTACTAGCACAGATACGCAGTATTTT
j_call: TRBJ2-2; d_call: TRBD2; clone_size: many; v_call: TRBV9; cdr3_aa: CASSVGTSGTGELFF; cdr3_nt: TGTGCCAGCAGCGTAGGGACTAGCGGGACCGGGGAGCTGTTTTTT
j_call: TRBJ2-3; d_call: TRBD1; clone_size: few; v_call: TRBV30; cdr3_aa: CAWSEGAVSTDTQYF; cdr3_nt: TGTGCCTGGAGTGAGGGGGCTGTTAGCACAGATACGCAGTATTTT
j_call: TRBJ1-3; d_call: TRBD1; clone_size: -; v_call: TRBV11-2; cdr3_aa: CASSLEGDRGNTIYF; cdr3_nt: TGTGCCAGCAGCTTAGAGGGGGACAGGGGGAACACCATATATTTT
j_call: TRBJ1-5; d_call: TRBD1; clone_size: -; v_call: TRBV6-4; cdr3_aa: CASSEFGTVNQPQHF; cdr3_nt: TGTGCCAGCAGTGAATTTGGGACAGTAAATCAGCCCCAGCATTTT
j_call: TRBJ2-3; d_call: TRBD2; clone_size: -; v_call: TRBV5-1; cdr3_aa: CASRPGLAEADTQYF; cdr3_nt: TGCGCCAGCAGGCCGGGACTAGCAGAGGCAGATACGCAGTATTTT
j_call: TRBJ1-1; d_call: -; clone_size: -; v_call: TRBV4-3; cdr3_aa: CASSRNRAGAEAFF; cdr3_nt: TGCGCCAGCAGCCGAAACAGGGCCGGGGCTGAAGCTTTCTTT
j_call: TRBJ1-5; d_call: -; clone_size: few; v_call: TRBV27; cdr3_aa: CATSGVRNQPQHF; cdr3_nt: TGTGCCACTTCAGGGGTCCGCAATCAGCCCCAGCATTTT
j_call: TRBJ1-1; d_call: -; clone_size: -; v_call: TRBV10-2; cdr3_aa: CASRRSYSAEAFF; cdr3_nt: TGCGCCAGCAGGCGAAGTTATAGCGCTGAAGCTTTCTTT
j_call: TRBJ2-1; d_call: TRBD1; clone_size: -; v_call: TRBV29-1; cdr3_aa: CSVAGTGIRYEQFF; cdr3_nt: TGCAGCGTTGCTGGGACAGGGATCAGGTATGAGCAGTTCTTC
j_call: TRBJ1-5; d_call: -; clone_size: few; v_call: TRBV7-2; cdr3_aa: CASSLERQARQPQHF; cdr3_nt: TGTGCCAGCAGCTTAGAAAGACAGGCGCGTCAGCCCCAGCATTTT